The clone carrying this T cell receptor beta chain was seen just once. Assay used: immunoSEQ multiplex PCR; TCRdb lists only in-frame clones, some missing. The sample lists around 46,000 clones, around 87% occurring once. The data derive from a study of blood T cell repertoires in COVID-19. The receptor comes from a human donor in a cohort sampled during active COVID-19. The sequencing input was peripheral blood.

DNA for the CDR3: TGTGCCTGGAGCCCTAAACTTGGCTATAATTCACCCCTCCACTTT. Protein: CAWSPKLGYNSPLHF. J is TRBJ1-6 and V is TRBV30; D gene ambiguous. CDR3 size: 15 residues. V lost 3 bases and J 3 bases, leaving 12 bases between the germline ends. Germline V gene sequence: CDR1 GTSNPN, CDR2 SVGIG (reference sequence). Together with reference TRBV30 and TRBJ1-6, the CDR3 gives the full variable domain: SQTIHQWPATLVQPVGSPLSLECTVEGTSNPNLYWYRQAAGRGLQLLFYSVGIGQISSEVPQNLSASRPQDRQFILSSKKLLLSDSGFYLCAWSPKLGYNSPLHFGNGTRLTVT.